The 27 T cell receptor beta chains presented below share a single source sample, sequenced in a study of memory CD4+ T cells and cytomegalovirus serostatus. Clones were read by immunoSEQ multiplex PCR, and TCRdb kept only the in-frame ones, dropping some. The sample consists of over 60,000 clones, 80% to 85% of them appearing once. Single viable CD3+CD4+CD8-CD45RO+ cells were sorted as the memory CD4+ T cells. The sample consisted of memory CD4+ T cells from blood. These receptors all stem from an adult in good health and CMV-seronegative.

This clone appeared a few times. For the CDR3, the DNA is TGTGCCAGTAGCCTCACAGGGGCCAATGAGCAGTTCTTC. Translation: CASSLTGANEQFF. This chain uses TRBV19 with TRBJ2-1, with 7 positions matching TRBD1. This CDR3 spans 13 amino acids. The germline V gene has CDR1 LNHDA and CDR2 SQIVND (reference sequence). The trim removed 6 bases at V and 6 bases at J, leaving 5 bases unmatched.

The CDR3 reads CASSPRGRTTGELFF. The CDR3 DNA is TGTGCCAGCTCACCCAGGGGGCGTACCACCGGGGAGCTGTTTTTT. This chain connects TRBV18 to TRBJ2-2; TRBD1 matches at 8 bases. CDR1 and CDR2 (germline): KGHSH, LQKENI. J was trimmed by 4 bases and V by 3 bases; bases with no gene match: 4. The CDR3 is made up of 15 amino acids. Looking up the rest from reference TRBV18 and TRBJ2-2 gives the full variable domain: NAGVMQNPRHLVRRRGQEARLRCSPMKGHSHVYWYRQLPEEGLKFMVYLQKENIIDESGMPKERFSAEFPKEGPSILRIQQVVRGDSAAYFCASSPRGRTTGELFFGEGSRLTVL.

CDR3 in DNA: TGCGCCAGCAGTCCGCCGGGACAGCTTAATGAAAAACTGTTTTTT. It translates to CASSPPGQLNEKLFF. The chain carries TRBV4-1 and TRBJ1-4; 7 bases are shared with TRBD1. Germline CDR1 and CDR2: MGHRA and YSYEKL. With V trimmed by 6 bases and J by 4 bases, 8 bases remained unmatched. The CDR3 extends over 15 amino acids.

The chain has TRBV7-2 and TRBJ2-3, with D possibly being TRBD1 (5 bases). The germline V gene has CDR1 SGHTA and CDR2 FQGNSA. Between the trimmed V and J ends, which lost 3 bases and 8 bases, there was a span of 18 bases. The CDR3 contains 15 residues. The CDR3 sequence: CASSFSPGLQGTQYF. CDR3 bases: TGTGCCAGCAGCTTTTCGCCGGGCCTGCAGGGTACGCAGTATTTT.

This clone was seen a single time. The chain has TRBV19 and TRBJ2-6, with 11 bases aligning to TRBD1. Germline V gene lookup returns CDR1 LNHDA and CDR2 SQIVND (reference sequence). V lost 8 bases and J lost 4; bases outside the gene matches: 4. The CDR3 runs to 15 residues. The CDR3: CASRDRGAGANVLTF. CDR3 DNA sequence: TGTGCCAGTCGGGACAGGGGGGCCGGGGCCAACGTCCTGACTTTC.

This clone was seen just once. The chain is built from TRBV5-1 and TRBJ2-1; 7 positions agree with TRBD1. Germline V gene sequence: CDR1 SGHRS, CDR2 YFSETQ. V was clipped by 3 bases and J by 4 bases; unmatched bases: 13. The CDR3 contains 17 residues. CDR3 loop: CASSSRLGSGGYNEQFF. DNA for the CDR3: TGCGCCAGCAGCTCGAGGCTGGGGTCAGGGGGATACAATGAGCAGTTCTTC.

This chain uses TRBV7-2 with TRBJ1-2; 7 nucleotides agree with TRBD1. CDR1 SGHTA and CDR2 FQGNSA come from the germline V gene. V lost 4 bases and J lost 0; bases outside the gene matches: 8. This CDR3 is 16 amino acids long. CDR3 loop: CASSYLTGSANYGYTF. DNA of the CDR3: TGTGCCAGCAGCTACCTGACAGGGTCGGCTAACTATGGCTACACCTTC.

The chain uses TRBV12-5 and TRBJ1-1; D call uncertain. The germline CDR1 and CDR2 sequences are LGHNT and FRNRAP. Trimming removed 0 bases at V and 1 base at J, with 6 bases between. This CDR3 spans 14 amino acids. CDR3 residues: CASGLVPPNTEAFF. In nucleotides, the CDR3 is TGTGCTAGTGGTTTGGTACCCCCGAACACTGAAGCTTTCTTT.

The genes are TRBV19 and TRBJ2-7; 9 bases are a match to TRBD2. V shed 0 bases, J shed 2 bases, and the junction held 2 bases outside the gene matches. CDR1 is LNHDA and CDR2 is SQIVND in the germline V gene (reference sequence). The CDR3 sequence is 15 residues long. The CDR3 nucleotides read TGTGCCAGTAGTATAGACGGCGGGAGGGCCTACGAGCAGTACTTC. It specifies CASSIDGGRAYEQYF.

The chain employs TRBV30 and TRBJ1-6; no firm D call. Germline CDR1 GTSNPN, CDR2 SVGIG (reference sequence). The V end was cut by 6 bases, the J end by 0 bases, with 12 bases between. This CDR3 is built from 15 residues. CDR3 region: CACTTASSYNSPLHF. CDR3 in DNA: TGTGCCTGCACAACAGCGAGCTCCTATAATTCACCCCTCCACTTT. Full variable domain (outside the CDR3, taken from reference TRBV30 and TRBJ1-6): SQTIHQWPATLVQPVGSPLSLECTVEGTSNPNLYWYRQAAGRGLQLLFYSVGIGQISSEVPQNLSASRPQDRQFILSSKKLLLSDSGFYLCACTTASSYNSPLHFGNGTRLTVT.

The rearrangement joins TRBV5-5 to TRBJ1-2, with D unclear. The CDR3 consists of 15 residues. V was pared by 4 bases and J by 4 bases, with 17 bases between. Germline V lookup: CDR1 SGHKS, CDR2 YYEKEE (reference sequence). CDR3 amino acids: CASSPGRMGSYGYTF. In nucleotides, the CDR3 is TGTGCCAGCAGCCCCGGACGGATGGGATCCTATGGCTACACCTTC.

Concerning this clone itself: Compared with germline, one end of the junction differs, possibly owing to a read error. The chain has TRBV2 and TRBJ2-7; TRBD2 aligns across 8 bases. CDR1 and CDR2 (germline): SNHLY, FYNNEI. The CDR3 sequence is 13 residues long. CDR3 sequence reads: CASSGGTGPGGNF. The CDR3 DNA reads as TGTGCCAGCAGTGGTGGCACAGGCCCGGGAGGGAACTTC.

The V gene is TRBV2, the J gene TRBJ1-6, with TRBD1 matching over 8 bases. With 6 bases clipped from V and 10 bases from J, the junction kept 8 bases outside the gene matches. Germline V gene data show CDR1 as SNHLY and CDR2 as FYNNEI. The CDR3 runs to 14 residues. The CDR3 sequence: CASRGGTGGSPLHF. CDR3 DNA sequence: TGTGCCAGCAGGGGAGGGACAGGAGGGTCACCCCTCCACTTT.

This clone appeared a few times. CDR3 nucleotide sequence: TGTGCCAGCAGTGGGCTCGGCACAGATACGCAGTATTTT. Its protein is CASSGLGTDTQYF. The J gene is TRBJ2-3, the V gene TRBV7-6, with D hard to call. The germline CDR1 and CDR2 sequences are SGHVS and FNYEAQ. This CDR3 contains 13 residues. The V and J ends lost 6 bases and 1 base respectively, with 8 bases between them.

In this sample, this clone turned up a few times. The same CDR3 arises from other DNA sequences in this sample as well. The rearrangement joins TRBV5-1 to TRBJ1-5; 10 nucleotides align to TRBD1. The CDR3 runs 15 residues. J gave up 4 bases and V 4 bases, and 5 bases lay outside the gene matches. Germline-derived CDR1 and CDR2 are SGHRS and YFSETQ. The CDR3 here is CASSPGTGDNQPQHF. As DNA, the CDR3 is TGCGCCAGCAGCCCCGGGACAGGGGATAATCAGCCCCAGCATTTT. The full variable domain, completed using reference TRBV5-1 and TRBJ1-5, is KAGVTQTPRYLIKTRGQQVTLSCSPISGHRSVSWYQQTPGQGLQFLFEYFSETQRNKGNFPGRFSGRQFSNSRSEMNVSTLELGDSALYLCASSPGTGDNQPQHFGDGTRLSIL.

The V and J genes are TRBV28 and TRBJ2-1; 8 bases match TRBD2. Germline assignment: CDR1 MDHEN and CDR2 SYDVKM. The CDR3 covers 15 residues. With V trimmed by 7 bases and J by 12 bases, 17 bases remained unmatched. This chain's CDR3 is CASTTGGASGLGQFF. The CDR3 coding sequence is TGTGCCAGCACTACCGGGGGGGCTAGCGGGCTCGGGCAGTTCTTC.

This clone was detected once. This rearrangement joins TRBV6-5 to TRBJ2-1, with TRBD2 matching 8 bases. This CDR3 comprises 14 residues. V lost 6 bases, J lost 10 bases, and 11 bases stayed unmatched. Germline loops: CDR1 MNHEY, CDR2 SVGAGI. The CDR3 DNA follows: TGTGCCAGCAGGCGGGAGTTGGTAGCGGGAGAGCAGTTCTTC. Protein product: CASRRELVAGEQFF.

The chain couples TRBV4-1 to TRBJ1-6; D is unresolved. Germline lookup yields CDR1 MGHRA and CDR2 YSYEKL. Trimming shortened V by 0 bases and J by 8 bases, and 14 bases separated the two germline ends. CDR3 length equals 16 residues. As DNA, the CDR3 is TGCGCCAGCAGCCAAGATACGACGGGTAACTATTCACCCCTCCACTTT. As protein: CASSQDTTGNYSPLHF.

This chain uses TRBV5-6 with TRBJ2-1; D is possibly TRBD1 (6 bases). V was trimmed by 4 bases and J by 4 bases, leaving 6 bases between them. CDR1 is SGHDT and CDR2 is YYEEEE in the germline V gene. The CDR3 sequence is 12 residues long. The CDR3 protein is CASSGQYNEQFF. CDR3 in DNA: TGTGCCAGCAGCGGACAGTACAATGAGCAGTTCTTC.

This clone was observed a handful of times. The chain employs TRBV2 and TRBJ2-7, with 8 nucleotides matching TRBD1. Germline CDR1 is SNHLY and CDR2 is FYNNEI. V trimming: 6 bases; J trimming: 3 bases; junction bases outside the gene matches: 19. This CDR3 spans 18 amino acids. CDR3 sequence (DNA): TGTGCCAGCAGGAGGGGACAGGTTTTCCAGGATCGATACTACGAGCAGTACTTC. The encoded protein is CASRRGQVFQDRYYEQYF.

This clone has a single count. The V call is TRBV14, the J call TRBJ1-3; D is undetermined. CDR1 and CDR2 (germline): SGHDN, FVKESK. The CDR3 is 16 amino acids. V lost 4 bases, J lost 2 bases, and 15 bases lay in between. As DNA, the CDR3 is TGTGCCAGCAGCCCCCGACGGGGAGCCACTGGAAACACCATATATTTT. Its protein is CASSPRRGATGNTIYF.

This clone was seen just once. CDR3 in amino acids: CASLLGGGLNTEAFF. DNA for the CDR3: TGTGCCAGCCTCCTGGGGGGGGGCCTAAACACTGAAGCTTTCTTT. The rearrangement uses TRBV27 and TRBJ1-1; maybe TRBD1 (6 bases). The V gene lost 8 bases and the J gene lost 2 bases, with 18 bases spanning the gap. The germline V gene encodes CDR1 MNHEY and CDR2 SMNVEV (reference sequence). The CDR3 is 15 amino acids.

This chain uses TRBV5-1 with TRBJ1-5; TRBD1 aligns across 7 bases. CDR3 length: 14 amino acids. The V and J ends lost 3 bases and 5 bases, in that order; junction bases with no gene match: 5. CDR1 and CDR2 (germline): SGHRS, YFSETQ. Here the CDR3 reads CASSSDRVDQPQHF. Here the CDR3 DNA reads TGCGCCAGCAGCTCAGACAGGGTCGATCAGCCCCAGCATTTT.

The chain links TRBV5-1 to TRBJ2-2; 9 bases are a match to TRBD2. Germline V lookup: CDR1 SGHRS, CDR2 YFSETQ. J lost 4 bases, V lost 6 bases, and 4 bases had no gene match. The CDR3 totals 14 residues. CDR3 coding DNA: TGCGCCAGCACCCTAGCGGGGATCACCGGGGAGCTGTTTTTT. It codes for CASTLAGITGELFF.

The chain is built from TRBV5-1 and TRBJ1-3; TRBD1 is a possible D gene (5 bases). The germline V and J ends were trimmed by 4 bases and 0 bases, with 11 bases remaining between them. The CDR3 loop spans 15 amino acids. Per the germline V gene, CDR1 is SGHRS and CDR2 is YFSETQ. This CDR3 is CASSPGRTSGNTIYF. CDR3 nucleotide sequence: TGCGCCAGCAGCCCGGGACGGACCTCTGGAAACACCATATATTTT.

The chain carries TRBV7-6 and TRBJ1-2, with TRBD1 matching over 7 bases. CDR1 and CDR2 from the germline V gene are SGHVS and FNYEAQ. J lost 4 bases, V lost 8 bases, and 1 base had no gene match. The length of the CDR3 is 11 residues. In DNA, the CDR3 is TGTGCCAGCGGGGACAGCTATGGCTACACCTTC. Amino acid sequence: CASGDSYGYTF. Combining the CDR3 with reference TRBV7-6 and TRBJ1-2 gives the whole variable domain GAGVSQSPRYKVTKRGQDVALRCDPISGHVSLYWYRQALGQGPEFLTYFNYEAQQDKSGLPNDRFSAERPEGSISTLTIQRTEQRDSAMYRCASGDSYGYTFGSGTRLTVV.

V is TRBV4-2 and J is TRBJ1-1; 10 nucleotides align to TRBD1. This CDR3 is built from 13 residues. V was pared by 7 bases and J by 7 bases, with 6 bases of the junction left unmatched. Germline V lookup: CDR1 LGHNA, CDR2 YNFKEQ. The CDR3 DNA reads TGTGCCAGCACCCGACAGGGGGCGGGTGAAGCTTTCTTT. Protein: CASTRQGAGEAFF.